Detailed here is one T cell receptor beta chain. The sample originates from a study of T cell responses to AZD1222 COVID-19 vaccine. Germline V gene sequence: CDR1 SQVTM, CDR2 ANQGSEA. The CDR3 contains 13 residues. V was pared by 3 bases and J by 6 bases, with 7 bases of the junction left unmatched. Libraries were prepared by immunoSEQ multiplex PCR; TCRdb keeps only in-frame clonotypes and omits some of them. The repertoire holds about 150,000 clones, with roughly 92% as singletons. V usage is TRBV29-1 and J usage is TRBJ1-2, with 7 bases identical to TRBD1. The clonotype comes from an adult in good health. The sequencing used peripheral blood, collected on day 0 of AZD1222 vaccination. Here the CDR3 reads CSVEEQGKNGYTF. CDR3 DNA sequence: TGCAGCGTTGAGGAACAGGGGAAAAATGGCTACACCTTC. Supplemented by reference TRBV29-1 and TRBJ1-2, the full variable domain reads SAVISQKPSRDICQRGTSLTIQCQVDSQVTMMFWYRQQPGQSLTLIATANQGSEATYESGFVIDKFPISRPNLTFSTLTVSNMSPEDSSIYLCSVEEQGKNGYTFGSGTRLTVV.